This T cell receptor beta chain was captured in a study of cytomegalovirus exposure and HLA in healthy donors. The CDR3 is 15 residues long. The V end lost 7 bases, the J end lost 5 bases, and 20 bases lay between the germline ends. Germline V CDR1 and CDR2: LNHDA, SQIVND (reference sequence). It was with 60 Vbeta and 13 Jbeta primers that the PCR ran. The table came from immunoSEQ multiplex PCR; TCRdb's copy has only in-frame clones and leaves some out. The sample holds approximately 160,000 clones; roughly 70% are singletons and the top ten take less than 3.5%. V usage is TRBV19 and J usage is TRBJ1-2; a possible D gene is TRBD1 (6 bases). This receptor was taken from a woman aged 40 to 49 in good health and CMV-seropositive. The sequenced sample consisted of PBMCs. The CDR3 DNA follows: TGTGCCAGTACCCCAGGACAGTCTGGATGGTATGGCTACACCTTC. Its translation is CASTPGQSGWYGYTF.